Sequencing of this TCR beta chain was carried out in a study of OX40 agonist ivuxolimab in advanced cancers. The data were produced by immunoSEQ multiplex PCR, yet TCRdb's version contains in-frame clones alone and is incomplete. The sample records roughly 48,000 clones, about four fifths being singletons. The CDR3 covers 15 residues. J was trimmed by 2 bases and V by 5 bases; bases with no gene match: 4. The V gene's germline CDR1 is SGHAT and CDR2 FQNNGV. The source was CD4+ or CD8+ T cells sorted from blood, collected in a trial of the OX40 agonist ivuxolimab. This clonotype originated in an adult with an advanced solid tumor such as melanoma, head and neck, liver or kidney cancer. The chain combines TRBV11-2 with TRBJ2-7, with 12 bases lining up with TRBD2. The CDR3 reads CASSPSGRETYEQYF. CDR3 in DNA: TGTGCCAGCAGCCCTAGCGGGAGGGAAACCTACGAGCAGTACTTC.